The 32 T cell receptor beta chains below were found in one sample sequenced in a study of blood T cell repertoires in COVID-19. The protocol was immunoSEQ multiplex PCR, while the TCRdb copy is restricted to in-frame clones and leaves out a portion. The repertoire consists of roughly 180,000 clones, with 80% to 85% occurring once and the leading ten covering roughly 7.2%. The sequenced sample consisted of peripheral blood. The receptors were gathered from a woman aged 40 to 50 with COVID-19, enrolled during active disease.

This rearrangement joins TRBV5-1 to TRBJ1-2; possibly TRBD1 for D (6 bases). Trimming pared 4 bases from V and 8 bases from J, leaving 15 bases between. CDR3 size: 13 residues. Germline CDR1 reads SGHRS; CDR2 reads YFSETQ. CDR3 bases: TGCGCCAGCAGCAAAAACAGGGTTGGCGGCTACACCTTC. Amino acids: CASSKNRVGGYTF.

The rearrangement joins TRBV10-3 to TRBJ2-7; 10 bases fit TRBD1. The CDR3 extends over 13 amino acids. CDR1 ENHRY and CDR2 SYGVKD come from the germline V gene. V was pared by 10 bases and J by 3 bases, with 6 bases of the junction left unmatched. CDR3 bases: TGTGCCAACTCGGACAGGGGGGACTACGAGCAGTACTTC. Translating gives CANSDRGDYEQYF.

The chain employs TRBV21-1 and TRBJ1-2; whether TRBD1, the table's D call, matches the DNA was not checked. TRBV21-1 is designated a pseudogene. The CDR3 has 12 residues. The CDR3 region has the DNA TGTGCCAGCGATTTCCAGGGATATGGCTACACCTTC. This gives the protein CASDFQGYGYTF.

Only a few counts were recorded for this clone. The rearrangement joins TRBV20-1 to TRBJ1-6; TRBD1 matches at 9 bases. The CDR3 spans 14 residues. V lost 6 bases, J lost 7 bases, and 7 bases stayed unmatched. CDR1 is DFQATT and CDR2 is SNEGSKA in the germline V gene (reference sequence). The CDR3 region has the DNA TGCAGTGCAAGTGACGGACAGGGGAATTCACCCCTCCACTTT. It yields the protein CSASDGQGNSPLHF.

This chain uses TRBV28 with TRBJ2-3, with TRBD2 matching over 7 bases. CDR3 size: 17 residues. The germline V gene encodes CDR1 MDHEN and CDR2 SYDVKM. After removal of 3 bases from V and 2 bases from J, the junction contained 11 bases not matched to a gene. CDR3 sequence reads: CASSFSRLARLTDTQYF. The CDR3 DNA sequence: TGTGCCAGCAGTTTTTCTCGACTAGCAAGACTCACAGATACGCAGTATTTT.

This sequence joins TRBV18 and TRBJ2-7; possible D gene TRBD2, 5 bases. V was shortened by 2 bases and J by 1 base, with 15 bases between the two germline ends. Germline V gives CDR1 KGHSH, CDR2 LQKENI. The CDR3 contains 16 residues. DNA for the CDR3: TGTGCCAGCTCACCAGAGGGCGGCCCGGGGTCCTACGAGCAGTACTTC. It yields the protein CASSPEGGPGSYEQYF.

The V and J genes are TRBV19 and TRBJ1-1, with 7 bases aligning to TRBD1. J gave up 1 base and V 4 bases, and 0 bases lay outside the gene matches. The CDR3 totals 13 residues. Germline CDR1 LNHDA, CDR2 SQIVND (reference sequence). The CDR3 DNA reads TGTGCCAGTAGTACAGGGGGGAACACTGAAGCTTTCTTT. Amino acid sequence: CASSTGGNTEAFF. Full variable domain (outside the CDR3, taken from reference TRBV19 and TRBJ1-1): DGGITQSPKYLFRKEGQNVTLSCEQNLNHDAMYWYRQDPGQGLRLIYYSQIVNDFQKGDIAEGYSVSREKKESFPLTVTSAQKNPTAFYLCASSTGGNTEAFFGQGTRLTVV.

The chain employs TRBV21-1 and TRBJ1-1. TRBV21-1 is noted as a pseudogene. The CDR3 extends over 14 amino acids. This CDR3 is CASKVIGKNTEAFF. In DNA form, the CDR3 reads TGTGCCAGCAAAGTCATCGGGAAGAACACTGAAGCTTTCTTT.

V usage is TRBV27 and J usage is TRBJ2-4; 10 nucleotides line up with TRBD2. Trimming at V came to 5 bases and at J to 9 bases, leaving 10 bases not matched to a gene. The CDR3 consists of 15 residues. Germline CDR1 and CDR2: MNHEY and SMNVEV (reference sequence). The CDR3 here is CASSGIGTSEVIQYF. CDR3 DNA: TGTGCCAGCAGTGGAATTGGGACTAGCGAAGTCATTCAGTACTTC.

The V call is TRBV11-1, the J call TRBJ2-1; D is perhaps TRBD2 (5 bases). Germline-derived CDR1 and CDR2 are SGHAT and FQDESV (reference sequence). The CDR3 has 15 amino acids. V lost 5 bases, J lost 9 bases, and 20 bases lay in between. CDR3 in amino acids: CASSAPGGGNSEQFF. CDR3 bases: TGTGCCAGCAGCGCTCCAGGTGGAGGCAATAGTGAGCAGTTCTTC.

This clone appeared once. The CDR3 is CATSAQAGQPQHF. For the CDR3, the DNA is TGTGCCACCAGTGCGCAGGCGGGTCAGCCCCAGCATTTT. The chain recombines TRBV24-1 with TRBJ1-5; D ambiguous. CDR3 length equals 13 residues. Per germline, CDR1 KGHDR and CDR2 SFDVKD. V shed 5 bases and J shed 6 bases, with 10 bases lying between them.

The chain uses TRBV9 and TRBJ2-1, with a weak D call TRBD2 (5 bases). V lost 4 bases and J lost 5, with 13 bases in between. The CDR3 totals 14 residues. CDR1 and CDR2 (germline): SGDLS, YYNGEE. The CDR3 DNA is TGTGCCAGCAGCTTACGGAGGTTCGACAATGAGCAGTTCTTC. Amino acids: CASSLRRFDNEQFF.

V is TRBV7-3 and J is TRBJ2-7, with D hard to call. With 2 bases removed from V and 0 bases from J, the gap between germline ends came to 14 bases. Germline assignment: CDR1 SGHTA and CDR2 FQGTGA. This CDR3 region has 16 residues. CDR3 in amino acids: CASSLDEDTFSYEQYF. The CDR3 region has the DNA TGTGCCAGCAGCTTAGACGAAGACACCTTCTCCTACGAGCAGTACTTC.

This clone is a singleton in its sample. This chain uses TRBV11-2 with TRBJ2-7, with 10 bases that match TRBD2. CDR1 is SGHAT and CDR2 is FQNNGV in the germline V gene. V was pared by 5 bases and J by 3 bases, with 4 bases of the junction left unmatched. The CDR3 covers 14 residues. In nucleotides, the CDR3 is TGTGCCAGCAGCACGGGACTAGCGAACTACGAGCAGTACTTC. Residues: CASSTGLANYEQYF.

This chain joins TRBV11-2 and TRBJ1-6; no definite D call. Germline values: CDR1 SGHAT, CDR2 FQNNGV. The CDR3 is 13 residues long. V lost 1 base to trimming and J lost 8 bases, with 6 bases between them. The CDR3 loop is CASSLVRDSPLHF. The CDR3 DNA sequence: TGTGCCAGCAGCTTAGTGAGGGATTCACCCCTCCACTTT.

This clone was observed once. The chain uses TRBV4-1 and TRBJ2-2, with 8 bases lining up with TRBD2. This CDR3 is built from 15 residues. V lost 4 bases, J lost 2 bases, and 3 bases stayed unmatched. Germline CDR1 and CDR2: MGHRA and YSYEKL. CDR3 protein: CASSPRGGNTGELFF. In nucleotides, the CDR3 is TGCGCCAGCAGCCCCCGGGGGGGCAACACCGGGGAGCTGTTTTTT.

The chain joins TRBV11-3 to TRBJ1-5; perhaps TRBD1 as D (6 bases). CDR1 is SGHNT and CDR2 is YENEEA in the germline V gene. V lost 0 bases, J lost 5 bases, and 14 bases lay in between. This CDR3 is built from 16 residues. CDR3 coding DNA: TGTGCCAGCAGCTTAGATGATTCGGGGACACATCAGCCCCAGCATTTT. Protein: CASSLDDSGTHQPQHF.

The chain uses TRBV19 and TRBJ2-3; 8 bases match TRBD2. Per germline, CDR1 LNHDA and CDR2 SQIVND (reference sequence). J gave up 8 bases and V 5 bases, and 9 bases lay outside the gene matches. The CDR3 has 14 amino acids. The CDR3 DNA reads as TGTGCCAGTAGTTGTAGCGGGGATGGATGTACGCAGTATTTT. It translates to CASSCSGDGCTQYF.

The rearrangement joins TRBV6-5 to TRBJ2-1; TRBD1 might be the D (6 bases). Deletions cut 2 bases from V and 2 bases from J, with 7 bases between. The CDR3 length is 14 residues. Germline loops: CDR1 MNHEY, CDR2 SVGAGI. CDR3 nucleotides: TGTGCCAGCAGTTACCGGGACACCTACAATGAGCAGTTCTTC. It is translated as CASSYRDTYNEQFF.

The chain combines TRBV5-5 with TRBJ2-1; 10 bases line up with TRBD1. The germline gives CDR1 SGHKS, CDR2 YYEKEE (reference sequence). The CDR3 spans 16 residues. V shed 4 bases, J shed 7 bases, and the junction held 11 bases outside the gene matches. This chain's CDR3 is CASSPGVGQGNNEQFF. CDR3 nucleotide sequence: TGTGCCAGCAGCCCAGGGGTGGGACAGGGGAATAATGAGCAGTTCTTC. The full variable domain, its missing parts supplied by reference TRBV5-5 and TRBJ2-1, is DAGVTQSPTHLIKTRGQQVTLRCSPISGHKSVSWYQQVLGQGPQFIFQYYEKEERGRGNFPDRFSARQFPNYSSELNVNALLLGDSALYLCASSPGVGQGNNEQFFGPGTRLTVL.

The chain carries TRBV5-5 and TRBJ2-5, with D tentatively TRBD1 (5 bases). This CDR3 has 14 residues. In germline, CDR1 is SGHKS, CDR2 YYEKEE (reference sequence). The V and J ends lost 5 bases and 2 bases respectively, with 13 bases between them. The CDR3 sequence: CASRKDIRQETQYF. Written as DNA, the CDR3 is TGTGCCAGCAGGAAGGACATAAGACAAGAGACCCAGTACTTC.

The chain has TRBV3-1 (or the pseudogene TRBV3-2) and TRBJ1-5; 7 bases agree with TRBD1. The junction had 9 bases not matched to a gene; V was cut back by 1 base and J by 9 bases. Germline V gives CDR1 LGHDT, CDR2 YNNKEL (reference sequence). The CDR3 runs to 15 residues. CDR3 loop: CASSQAGQVRGPQHF. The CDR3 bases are TGTGCCAGCAGCCAAGCCGGACAGGTCCGCGGGCCCCAGCATTTT.

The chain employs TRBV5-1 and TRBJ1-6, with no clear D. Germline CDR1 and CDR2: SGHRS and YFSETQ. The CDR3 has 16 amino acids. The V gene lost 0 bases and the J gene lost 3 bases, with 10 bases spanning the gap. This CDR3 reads CASSLDEGYYNSPLHF. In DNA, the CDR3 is TGCGCCAGCAGCTTGGATGAGGGTTACTATAATTCACCCCTCCACTTT.

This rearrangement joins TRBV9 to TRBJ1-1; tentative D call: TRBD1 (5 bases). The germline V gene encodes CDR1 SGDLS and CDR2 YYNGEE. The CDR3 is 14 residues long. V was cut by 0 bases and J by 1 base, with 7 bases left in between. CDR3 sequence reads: CASSVVQANTEAFF. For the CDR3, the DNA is TGTGCCAGCAGCGTAGTACAGGCGAACACTGAAGCTTTCTTT. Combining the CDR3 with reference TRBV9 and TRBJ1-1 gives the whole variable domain DSGVTQTPKHLITATGQRVTLRCSPRSGDLSVYWYQQSLDQGLQFLIQYYNGEERAKGNILERFSAQQFPDLHSELNLSSLELGDSALYFCASSVVQANTEAFFGQGTRLTVV.

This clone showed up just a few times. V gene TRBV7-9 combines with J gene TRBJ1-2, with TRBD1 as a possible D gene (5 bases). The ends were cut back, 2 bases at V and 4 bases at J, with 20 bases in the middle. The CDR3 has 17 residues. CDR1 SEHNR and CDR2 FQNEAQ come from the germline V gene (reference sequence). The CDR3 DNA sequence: TGTGCCAGCAGCTTATGGGGCGGTCTGGGAGGCACCTATGGCTACACCTTC. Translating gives CASSLWGGLGGTYGYTF.

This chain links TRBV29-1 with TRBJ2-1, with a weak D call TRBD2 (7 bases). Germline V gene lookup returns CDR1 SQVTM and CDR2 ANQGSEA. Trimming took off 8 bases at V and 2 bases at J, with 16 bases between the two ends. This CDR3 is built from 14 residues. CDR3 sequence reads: CSWGGLGAYNEQFF. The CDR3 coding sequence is TGCAGCTGGGGGGGGCTTGGCGCCTACAATGAGCAGTTCTTC.

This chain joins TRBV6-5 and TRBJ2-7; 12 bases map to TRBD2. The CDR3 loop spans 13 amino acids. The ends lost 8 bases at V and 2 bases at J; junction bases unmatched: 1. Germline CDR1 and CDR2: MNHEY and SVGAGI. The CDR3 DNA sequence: TGTGCCAGCCGGACTAGCGGGACCTACGAGCAGTACTTC. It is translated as CASRTSGTYEQYF.

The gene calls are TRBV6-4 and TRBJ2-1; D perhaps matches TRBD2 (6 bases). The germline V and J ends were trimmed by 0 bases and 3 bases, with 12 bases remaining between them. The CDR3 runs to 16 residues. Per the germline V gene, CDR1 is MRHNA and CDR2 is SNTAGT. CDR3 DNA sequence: TGTGCCAGCAGTGACTCTGGGCGGGGTGACTACAATGAGCAGTTCTTC. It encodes CASSDSGRGDYNEQFF.

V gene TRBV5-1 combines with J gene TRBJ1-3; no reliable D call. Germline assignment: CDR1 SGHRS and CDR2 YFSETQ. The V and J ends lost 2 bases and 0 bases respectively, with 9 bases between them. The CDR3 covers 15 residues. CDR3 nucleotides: TGCGCCAGCAGCTTCGAGGGAGCCTCTGGAAACACCATATATTTT. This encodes CASSFEGASGNTIYF.

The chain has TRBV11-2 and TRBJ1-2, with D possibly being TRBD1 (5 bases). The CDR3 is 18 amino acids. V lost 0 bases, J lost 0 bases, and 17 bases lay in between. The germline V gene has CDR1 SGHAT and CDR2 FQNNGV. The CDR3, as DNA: TGTGCCAGCAGCTTAGATCAACAGGTGCTACAGCCTAACTATGGCTACACCTTC. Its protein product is CASSLDQQVLQPNYGYTF.

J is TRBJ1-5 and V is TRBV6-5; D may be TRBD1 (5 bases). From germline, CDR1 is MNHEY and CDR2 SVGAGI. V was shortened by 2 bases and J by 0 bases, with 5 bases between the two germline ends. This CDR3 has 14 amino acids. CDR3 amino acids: CASSYRGSNQPQHF. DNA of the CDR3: TGTGCCAGCAGTTACAGGGGTAGCAATCAGCCCCAGCATTTT.

The CDR3, as DNA: TGTGCCACCGCACTAGCCCAAACGCAGTATTTT. It yields the protein CATALAQTQYF. The J gene is TRBJ2-3, the V gene TRBV19, with D possibly being TRBD2 (6 bases). The CDR3 consists of 11 residues. Trimming took off 10 bases at V and 9 bases at J, with 14 bases between the two ends. CDR1 is LNHDA and CDR2 is SQIVND in the germline V gene (reference sequence). The full variable domain, with the rest looked up from reference TRBV19 and TRBJ2-3, is DGGITQSPKYLFRKEGQNVTLSCEQNLNHDAMYWYRQDPGQGLRLIYYSQIVNDFQKGDIAEGYSVSREKKESFPLTVTSAQKNPTAFYLCATALAQTQYFGPGTRLTVL.